The 8 T cell receptor beta chains given below trace back to one sample, sequenced in a study of cytomegalovirus exposure and HLA in healthy donors (dated by TCRdb to the late 2010s). Libraries were made using the immunoSEQ multiplex PCR assay. The multiplex PCR relied on a mix of 60 forward primers for TCR Vbeta segments and 13 reverse primers for TCR Jbeta segments. This immuneACCESS table, as held by TCRdb, lists in-frame sequences with V and J called but not all clones. Of the missing ones, under half trace to an unresolved V gene in checked studies; the others have no known cause. The sample records fewer than 150,000 clones, around 80% of which are singletons. Jointly, the top ten make up about 6.8% of the sample. Sequenced material: PBMCs. The receptor set was obtained from a middle-aged man in good health and CMV-seropositive.

The chain uses TRBV27 and TRBJ2-1, with 7 bases identical to TRBD1. In germline, CDR1 is MNHEY, CDR2 SMNVEV (reference sequence). This CDR3 has 14 amino acids. With 1 base clipped from V and 9 bases from J, the junction kept 6 bases outside the gene matches. CDR3 protein: CASSLYRDRIEQFF. The CDR3 DNA sequence: TGTGCCAGCAGTTTATATCGGGACAGAATTGAGCAGTTCTTC.

The chain couples TRBV27 to TRBJ2-2, with 9 bases lining up with TRBD1. From germline, CDR1 is MNHEY and CDR2 SMNVEV (reference sequence). With V trimmed by 8 bases and J by 3 bases, 4 bases remained unmatched. This CDR3 comprises 14 residues. The CDR3 spells CASCRTGDTGELFF. CDR3 bases: TGTGCCAGCTGCCGGACAGGGGACACCGGGGAGCTGTTTTTT.

A word on this clone: The junction departs from the called germline gene at one end, perhaps through a read error. The chain has TRBV19 and TRBJ2-1; TRBD2 aligns across 15 bases. Germline CDR1 reads LNHDA; CDR2 reads SQIVND (reference sequence). CDR3 size: 17 residues. Here the CDR3 reads CASSIDGLAGGYSEQFF. For the CDR3, the DNA is TGTGCCAGTAGTATAGACGGACTAGCGGGAGGGTACAGTGAGCAGTTCTTC.

This chain links TRBV11-3 with TRBJ2-2; TRBD1 is a possible D gene (6 bases). Germline V gene lookup returns CDR1 SGHNT and CDR2 YENEEA. The CDR3 is 14 residues long. The V end lost 5 bases, the J end lost 5 bases, and 12 bases lay between the germline ends. CDR3 DNA sequence: TGTGCCAGCAGCGTTAGTAGGGGGACCGGGGAGCTGTTTTTT. It encodes CASSVSRGTGELFF.

V is TRBV6-1 and J is TRBJ1-4, with 9 positions matching TRBD1. Germline V CDR1 and CDR2: MNHNS, SASEGT. This CDR3 contains 15 residues. Trimming at V came to 4 bases and at J to 12 bases, leaving 12 bases not matched to a gene. CDR3 loop: CASSGLGQGPTELFF. CDR3 coding DNA: TGTGCCAGCAGTGGGCTGGGACAGGGTCCTACGGAACTGTTTTTT.

The J gene is TRBJ2-7, the V gene TRBV5-4; D is possibly TRBD2 (6 bases). The germline V and J ends were trimmed by 0 bases and 4 bases, with 11 bases remaining between them. Germline V lookup: CDR1 SGHNT, CDR2 YYREEE (reference sequence). The CDR3 is 14 amino acids. CDR3 sequence reads: CASSLGGVAYEQYF. Written as DNA, the CDR3 is TGTGCCAGCAGCTTGGGGGGGGTAGCGTACGAGCAGTACTTC.

The chain carries TRBV10-1 and TRBJ2-7; D is possibly TRBD1 (6 bases). CDR1 is WNHNN, CDR2 SYGVQD, per germline (reference sequence). The length of the CDR3 is 17 residues. Trimming cost V 2 bases and J 7 bases, with 24 bases left between them. CDR3 protein: CASSEGIVGTSEWEQYF. The CDR3 DNA is TGCGCCAGCAGTGAGGGGATTGTAGGGACATCGGAATGGGAGCAGTACTTC.

The chain carries TRBV7-9 and TRBJ2-5, with 9 bases fitting TRBD1. Germline-derived CDR1 and CDR2 are SEHNR and FQNEAQ (reference sequence). The CDR3 contains 13 residues. V dropped 5 bases and J dropped 6; count of bases not matched to a gene: 4. The CDR3 DNA follows: TGTGCCAGCAGCCAGGGACAGGGAAAGACCCAGTACTTC. This gives the protein CASSQGQGKTQYF.